The source of this T cell receptor (beta chain) is a study of identical twins. Findings and caveats of the study: It was possible that invariant MAIT and iNKT cells partly confounded the zero-insertion analyses. Sharing of beta out-of-frame sequences by twins showed a weaker excess.

This clonotype was seen more than once but under ten times. As yet, its antigen is unknown. V dropped 1 base and J dropped 6 bases, with 14 bases sitting between them. Germline-derived CDR1 and CDR2 are LGHNA and YNFKEQ. There are 15 residues in the CDR3. Only healthy Caucasians were included as donors. TCRdb re-called the 5' RACE reads with MiXCR, one entry per CDR3 protein. The repertoire consists of some 1,700,000 distinct CDR3 sequences, with 25% to 35% occurring once and the leading ten covering roughly 0.3%. The sample was cord blood. The chain has TRBV4-2 and TRBJ2-3; tentatively, D is TRBD2 (5 bases). The TCR was taken from a newborn girl in good health. The CDR3: CASSQAGGFYDTQYF. CDR3 nucleotides: TGTGCCAGCAGCCAAGCCGGCGGGTTCTACGATACGCAGTATTTT.